The 9 T cell receptor beta chains below all came from one sample that was sequenced in a study of blood T cell repertoires in COVID-19. Sequenced by immunoSEQ multiplex PCR; TCRdb stores in-frame clones only, minus some. The sample holds 130,000 or so clones, around 77% seen once. The sample consisted of peripheral blood. These receptors were collected from a human donor in a cohort sampled during active COVID-19.

As regards this clone: Distinct nucleotide sequences in the sample also encode this CDR3. The V and J genes are TRBV5-6 and TRBJ2-7, with TRBD2 as a possible D gene (5 bases). V was pared by 0 bases and J by 4 bases, with 5 bases between. The CDR3 consists of 12 residues. Germline CDR1 and CDR2: SGHDT and YYEEEE. The CDR3 DNA reads TGTGCCAGCAGCTTGGGAGGGTACGAGCAGTACTTC. This codes for CASSLGGYEQYF. The whole variable domain, remainder taken from reference TRBV5-6 and TRBJ2-7, is DAGVTQSPTHLIKTRGQQVTLRCSPKSGHDTVSWYQQALGQGPQFIFQYYEEEERQRGNFPDRFSGHQFPNYSSELNVNALLLGDSALYLCASSLGGYEQYFGPGTRLTVT.

V is TRBV4-1 and J is TRBJ2-7, with D tentatively TRBD1 (6 bases). The germline V gene has CDR1 MGHRA and CDR2 YSYEKL. Trimming pared 1 base from V and 6 bases from J, leaving 10 bases between. The CDR3 loop spans 13 amino acids. The CDR3 DNA sequence: TGCGCCAGCAGCCAAGCAGGGGCCGGCGAGCAGTACTTC. This encodes CASSQAGAGEQYF.

The genes are TRBV6-5 and TRBJ1-1; no reliable D call. The CDR3 is 13 residues long. Germline V gives CDR1 MNHEY, CDR2 SVGAGI. Deletions cut 2 bases from V and 6 bases from J, with 10 bases between. The CDR3 region is CASSYGGFSEAFF. The CDR3 region has the DNA TGTGCCAGCAGTTACGGAGGATTTTCTGAAGCTTTCTTT.

This clone was counted between two and nine times. This chain uses TRBV7-6 with TRBJ1-1; no firm D call. This CDR3 is 15 amino acids long. Germline V gene lookup returns CDR1 SGHVS and CDR2 FNYEAQ. Trimming left V 1 base short and J 0 bases short, with 9 bases between. Written as DNA, the CDR3 is TGTGCCAGCAGCTTAGGTTGGAGGCTGAACACTGAAGCTTTCTTT. Protein sequence: CASSLGWRLNTEAFF.

The chain joins TRBV24-1 to TRBJ2-2, with TRBD1 matching over 10 bases. This CDR3 contains 18 residues. V shed 9 bases and J 3 bases; nucleotides not matched to a gene: 15. Looked up from germline, CDR1 is KGHDR and CDR2 is SFDVKD. CDR3 coding DNA: TGTGCCACCGGTTCTGTGGGGCCGGGACAGGGGTACACCGGGGAGCTGTTTTTT. This codes for CATGSVGPGQGYTGELFF.

The V call is TRBV19, the J call TRBJ2-1; 7 bases are a match to TRBD2. The germline gives CDR1 LNHDA, CDR2 SQIVND (reference sequence). With V trimmed by 11 bases and J by 8 bases, 15 bases remained unmatched. The CDR3 consists of 14 residues. CDR3 in amino acids: CAAGGWDPWDEQFF. The CDR3 DNA follows: TGTGCCGCCGGGGGGTGGGACCCCTGGGATGAGCAGTTCTTC.

V usage is TRBV6-5 and J usage is TRBJ2-5, with D perhaps TRBD2 (5 bases). The CDR3 spans 13 residues. Trimming left V 5 bases short and J 3 bases short, with 10 bases between. Germline V lookup: CDR1 MNHEY, CDR2 SVGAGI. The DNA for the CDR3 is TGTGCCAGCAGTAGAGGGATCGAAGAGACCCAGTACTTC. This translates into CASSRGIEETQYF.

The chain carries TRBV18 and TRBJ2-7; D is unresolved. This CDR3 has 14 residues. Trimming left V 5 bases short and J 2 bases short, with 13 bases between. Germline CDR1 KGHSH, CDR2 LQKENI. The CDR3 DNA reads TGTGCCAGCTCAAGTCCGACACAGACCTACGAGCAGTACTTC. Protein sequence: CASSSPTQTYEQYF.

This chain connects TRBV30 to TRBJ2-1; 14 positions agree with TRBD2. This CDR3 is 14 amino acids long. Trimming removed 7 bases from V and 8 bases from J; junction bases left unmatched: 7. Germline V gene lookup returns CDR1 GTSNPN and CDR2 SVGIG (reference sequence). The CDR3: CAFSGTSGGDEQFF. CDR3 nucleotides: TGTGCCTTCTCCGGGACTAGCGGGGGTGATGAGCAGTTCTTC.